This T cell receptor (beta chain) was found in a study of memory CD4+ T cells and cytomegalovirus serostatus. About the study: Of the healthy Belgian adults, 9 were CMV seropositive and about 24 seronegative.

With 7 bases removed from V and 6 bases from J, the gap between germline ends came to 16 bases. The germline gives CDR1 MNHNS, CDR2 SASEGT. There are 13 residues in the CDR3. In regard to this clone: The antigen is not known.

Notes on the study in general: A US-trained random forest predicted CMV serostatus with median AUC around 0.93.

Only in-frame clones appear in the TCRdb table, and some are missing; sequencing was by immunoSEQ multiplex PCR. The data hold some 54,000 clones, with approximately 82% observed a single time. Single viable CD3+CD4+CD8-CD45RO+ cells were sorted as the memory CD4+ T cells. The chain uses TRBV6-1 and TRBJ2-7; D possibly corresponds to TRBD2 (6 bases). Specimen: memory CD4+ T cells from blood. The receptor was isolated from an adult in good health and CMV-seropositive. The CDR3 protein is CASTPPSGSEQYF. DNA of the CDR3: TGTGCCAGCACTCCCCCTTCCGGGAGCGAGCAGTACTTC.